Many counts were recorded for the clone carrying this TCR beta chain. The CDR3 totals 15 residues. Germline loops: CDR1 MNHEY, CDR2 SMNVEV (reference sequence). Trimming left V 4 bases short and J 9 bases short, with 19 bases between. This sample stems from a study of identical twins. A universal primer site arose from template switching, and cDNA bore unique molecular identifiers. TCRdb itself ran the 5' RACE reads through MiXCR, one entry per CDR3 protein. The data hold 150,000 or so distinct CDR3 sequences, with roughly 3.5% observed a single time. The V call is TRBV27, the J call TRBJ2-1; tentative D call: TRBD2 (5 bases). The specimen sequenced was memory T cells sorted from blood. The receptor comes from a young man in good health. In DNA form, the CDR3 reads TGTGCCAGCAGTTCCCACCCCACGGGGATCGGTGAGCAGTTCTTC. It specifies CASSSHPTGIGEQFF.